Shown below are 5 T cell receptor beta chains from a single sample sequenced in a study of graft-versus-host responses after intestinal transplantation (dated by TCRdb to the early 2020s). The library was generated by the immunoSEQ multiplex PCR assay. TCRdb took over this immuneACCESS table, retaining in-frame rearrangements with V and J assigned. Such tables are incomplete; in checked studies, under half of the missing clones stem from an unresolved V gene, and the remainder is unexplained. This sample has about 97,000 clones in its table, and approximately 90% of those were observed once. The ten largest account for about 16% of the sample. Sequencing used PBMCs, obtained approximately 470 days after intestinal transplant. The origin of the receptors is a human patient who received an intestinal transplant, so some T cells may come from the graft donor.

This sequence joins TRBV27 and TRBJ2-1; maybe TRBD1 (6 bases). Germline V gene sequence: CDR1 MNHEY, CDR2 SMNVEV (reference sequence). The CDR3 length is 14 residues. V dropped 5 bases and J dropped 3 bases, with 11 bases sitting between them. CDR3 amino acids: CASSRDTSYNEQFF. The CDR3 DNA sequence: TGTGCCAGCAGTAGGGACACGAGCTACAATGAGCAGTTCTTC.

The chain employs TRBV18 and TRBJ1-2; D is ambiguous. V lost 0 bases and J lost 2, with 7 bases in between. The CDR3 loop spans 14 amino acids. Germline V gene lookup returns CDR1 KGHSH and CDR2 LQKENI. CDR3 amino acids: CASSPPSGNYGYTF. CDR3 nucleotides: TGTGCCAGCTCACCACCGTCGGGGAACTATGGCTACACCTTC.

The chain employs TRBV5-1 and TRBJ1-1; D not certain. CDR1 is SGHRS and CDR2 is YFSETQ in the germline V gene. The V gene lost 0 bases and the J gene lost 1 base, with 4 bases spanning the gap. The CDR3 contains 13 residues. CDR3 in DNA: TGCGCCAGCAGCTTGGAATGGAACACTGAAGCTTTCTTT. Its protein product is CASSLEWNTEAFF.

V gene TRBV7-9 combines with J gene TRBJ1-1; D is unclear. The ends were cut back, 4 bases at V and 2 bases at J, with 11 bases in the middle. The germline V gene encodes CDR1 SEHNR and CDR2 FQNEAQ (reference sequence). The CDR3 is 14 amino acids. CDR3 region: CASSSRTENTEAFF. Here the CDR3 DNA reads TGTGCCAGCAGCTCCCGGACTGAAAACACTGAAGCTTTCTTT.

This clone was picked up a small number of times. The chain has TRBV6-5 and TRBJ1-3; a weak D match, TRBD1 (6 bases). The CDR3 length is 15 residues. V gave up 6 bases and J gave up 0 bases, with 12 bases separating them. The germline CDR1 and CDR2 sequences are MNHEY and SVGAGI. CDR3 in DNA: TGTGCCAGCAGATTAGTGGACAGCTCTGGAAACACCATATATTTT. Its protein product is CASRLVDSSGNTIYF.